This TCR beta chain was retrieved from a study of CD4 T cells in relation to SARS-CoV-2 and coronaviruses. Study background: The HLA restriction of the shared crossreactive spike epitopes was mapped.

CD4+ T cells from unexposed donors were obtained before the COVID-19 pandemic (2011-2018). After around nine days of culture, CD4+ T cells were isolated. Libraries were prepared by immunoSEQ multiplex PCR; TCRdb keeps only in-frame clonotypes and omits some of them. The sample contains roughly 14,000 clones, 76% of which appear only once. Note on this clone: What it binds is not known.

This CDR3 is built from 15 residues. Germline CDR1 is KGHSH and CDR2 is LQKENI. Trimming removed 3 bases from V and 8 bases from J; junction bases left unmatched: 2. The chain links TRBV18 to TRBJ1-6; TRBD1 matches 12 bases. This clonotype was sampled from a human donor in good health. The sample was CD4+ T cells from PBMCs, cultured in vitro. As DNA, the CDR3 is TGTGCCAGCTCACCGGGGACAGGGGGCGATTCACCCCTCCACTTT. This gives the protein CASSPGTGGDSPLHF.